The 26 T cell receptor beta chains presented below share a single source sample, sequenced in a study of blood T cell repertoires in COVID-19. Assay: immunoSEQ multiplex PCR; the TCRdb copy retains only in-frame clones and omits some. This repertoire shows fewer than 250,000 clones, 65% to 85% found once; its top ten account for 3% to 3.5%. Sequencing was carried out using PBMCs or T cells enriched from blood (not recorded which). These receptors were taken from a woman aged 25 to 39 who had been exposed to COVID-19.

The genes are TRBV4-3 and TRBJ1-1; D uncertain. Between the trimmed V and J ends, which lost 1 base and 0 bases, there was a span of 9 bases. Germline V gives CDR1 LGHNA, CDR2 YSLEER. This CDR3 is 15 amino acids long. As DNA, the CDR3 is TGCGCCAGCAGCCAAGGATACCAGTTGAACACTGAAGCTTTCTTT. Its protein product is CASSQGYQLNTEAFF.

The V call is TRBV12-5, the J call TRBJ1-1, with D tentatively TRBD1 (6 bases). The length of the CDR3 is 13 residues. V shed 7 bases and J shed 4 bases, with 13 bases lying between them. CDR1 and CDR2 (germline): LGHNT, FRNRAP. The CDR3 nucleotides are TGTGCTAGTGCCCTTAGGACAGTCACTGAAGCTTTCTTT. Translation: CASALRTVTEAFF.

The chain employs TRBV7-2 and TRBJ2-2; no clear D. Per germline, CDR1 SGHTA and CDR2 FQGNSA. The CDR3 has 15 residues. V was shortened by 4 bases and J by 7 bases, with 16 bases between the two germline ends. The DNA of the CDR3 is TGTGCCAGCAGCTCGCCGGTCGATCCTATCGGGGAGCTGTTTTTT. Its protein is CASSSPVDPIGELFF.

CDR3 loop: CSVIQPLGEKLFF. For the CDR3, the DNA is TGCAGCGTTATACAGCCCCTGGGTGAAAAACTGTTTTTT. The chain joins TRBV29-1 to TRBJ1-4; D is unresolved. The V gene's germline CDR1 is SQVTM and CDR2 ANQGSEA. Trimming pared 5 bases from V and 7 bases from J, leaving 14 bases between. The CDR3 consists of 13 residues.

This clone is a singleton in its sample. The CDR3: CSASQGAGRSNQPQHF. In nucleotides, the CDR3 is TGCAGTGCTAGTCAGGGGGCGGGTCGGAGCAATCAGCCCCAGCATTTT. The genes are TRBV20-1 and TRBJ1-5; 8 nucleotides match TRBD1. The ends lost 3 bases at V and 1 base at J; junction bases unmatched: 8. The CDR3 spans 16 residues. The germline V gene has CDR1 DFQATT and CDR2 SNEGSKA (reference sequence).

The chain combines TRBV18 with TRBJ1-5, with D tentatively TRBD1 (5 bases). This CDR3 is 16 amino acids long. V dropped 2 bases and J dropped 1 base, with 12 bases sitting between them. Germline V gene lookup returns CDR1 KGHSH and CDR2 LQKENI. The CDR3 is CASSPFPQVSNQPQHF. Written as DNA, the CDR3 is TGTGCCAGCTCACCATTTCCACAGGTGAGCAATCAGCCCCAGCATTTT.

This clone was observed once. The chain employs TRBV18 and TRBJ2-5; TRBD2 might be the D (6 bases). The CDR3 has 14 residues. The germline V gene encodes CDR1 KGHSH and CDR2 LQKENI. Deletions cut 3 bases from V and 5 bases from J, with 13 bases between. The CDR3 reads CASSPLEGGETQYF. CDR3 bases: TGTGCCAGCTCACCCCTGGAGGGCGGGGAGACCCAGTACTTC.

This rearrangement joins TRBV11-3 to TRBJ2-2; 10 bases agree with TRBD2. The V gene end was trimmed by 5 bases and the J gene end by 6 bases; junction bases not matched to a gene: 9. This CDR3 region has 16 residues. The germline V gene encodes CDR1 SGHNT and CDR2 YENEEA. In DNA, the CDR3 is TGTGCCAGCAGCCCCTCCCTAGCGGGGGTGGCCGGGGAGCTGTTTTTT. Its translation: CASSPSLAGVAGELFF.

The rearrangement links TRBV11-2 to TRBJ2-2; 7 bases fit TRBD1. The CDR3 contains 15 residues. V lost 5 bases to trimming and J lost 1 base; unmatched junction nucleotides: 4. Germline lookup yields CDR1 SGHAT and CDR2 FQNNGV. As DNA, the CDR3 is TGTGCCAGCAGCCTACGACAGGGGAACACCGGGGAGCTGTTTTTT. Protein sequence: CASSLRQGNTGELFF.

The rearrangement links TRBV7-7 to TRBJ1-3, with D tentatively TRBD1 (6 bases). From germline, CDR1 is SSHAT and CDR2 FNYEAQ (reference sequence). The CDR3 totals 16 residues. V was shortened by 5 bases and J by 4 bases, with 18 bases between the two germline ends. The CDR3 region has the DNA TGTGCCAGCAGCCCCGGGACAAATGACGGGGGAAACACCATATATTTT. It translates to CASSPGTNDGGNTIYF.

The rearrangement links TRBV12-5 to TRBJ1-4; tentatively, D is TRBD1 (6 bases). CDR3 length equals 16 residues. Per germline, CDR1 LGHNT and CDR2 FRNRAP. Trimming cost V 1 base and J 6 bases, with 15 bases left between them. The CDR3 spells CASGLDRAEWDEKLFF. CDR3 DNA sequence: TGTGCTAGTGGTTTGGACAGGGCCGAGTGGGATGAAAAACTGTTTTTT. Based on the CDR3 plus reference TRBV12-5 and TRBJ1-4, the full variable domain is DARVTQTPRHKVTEMGQEVTMRCQPILGHNTVFWYRQTMMQGLELLAYFRNRAPLDDSGMPKDRFSAEMPDATLATLKIQPSEPRDSAVYFCASGLDRAEWDEKLFFGSGTQLSVL.

The chain has TRBV7-8 and TRBJ2-1, with D uncertain. This CDR3 comprises 14 residues. The germline V gene encodes CDR1 SGHVS and CDR2 FQNEAQ. The V gene lost 1 base and the J gene lost 3 bases, with 7 bases spanning the gap. The CDR3 coding sequence is TGTGCCAGCAGCTTAGATGGAGTCTACAATGAGCAGTTCTTC. Translation: CASSLDGVYNEQFF.

CDR3 residues: CASSVGRIGNYGYTF. The CDR3 nucleotides read TGTGCCAGCAGCGTAGGGAGGATTGGGAACTATGGCTACACCTTC. The rearrangement joins TRBV9 to TRBJ1-2; D is uncertain. Trimming removed 0 bases from V and 2 bases from J, with 11 bases in between. The germline CDR1 and CDR2 sequences are SGDLS and YYNGEE. This CDR3 has 15 amino acids.

V and J are TRBV12-3 or TRBV12-4 and TRBJ2-3; possibly TRBD2 for D (5 bases). The CDR3 spans 13 residues. With 7 bases removed from V and 2 bases from J, the gap between germline ends came to 10 bases. In DNA form, the CDR3 reads TGTGCCAGCACCCGGGGATTCACAGATACGCAGTATTTT. It is translated as CASTRGFTDTQYF.

This clone is a singleton in its sample. This rearrangement joins TRBV7-2 to TRBJ2-3; TRBD2 aligns across 12 bases. CDR3 size: 16 residues. Germline lookup yields CDR1 SGHTA and CDR2 FQGNSA. V lost 5 bases, J lost 2 bases, and 5 bases stayed unmatched. CDR3 protein: CASSPRLAGATDTQYF. The CDR3 DNA reads TGTGCCAGCAGCCCACGACTAGCGGGAGCCACAGATACGCAGTATTTT.

In this sample, this clone turned up a few times. The chain combines TRBV2 with TRBJ2-2, with a weak D call TRBD2 (6 bases). Germline assignment: CDR1 SNHLY and CDR2 FYNNEI. V shed 3 bases and J shed 6 bases, with 8 bases lying between them. This CDR3 contains 13 residues. The CDR3 spells CASSDGGAGELFF. The CDR3 DNA sequence: TGTGCCAGCAGTGACGGGGGAGCCGGGGAGCTGTTTTTT.

The V and J genes are TRBV6-6 and TRBJ2-1, with a weak D call TRBD2 (6 bases). The CDR3 loop spans 15 amino acids. The V end lost 0 bases, the J end lost 6 bases, and 12 bases lay between the germline ends. Germline V gives CDR1 MNHNY, CDR2 SVGAGI (reference sequence). CDR3 in amino acids: CASSYSTLSGNEQFF. CDR3 coding DNA: TGTGCCAGCAGTTACTCGACCCTTAGCGGCAATGAGCAGTTCTTC.

CDR3 DNA: TGTGCCAGCAGCTTAGACGAGGTTAACCGGCCCCAGCATTTT. This sequence encodes CASSLDEVNRPQHF. The chain is built from TRBV7-8 and TRBJ1-5; unclear D gene. Trimming pared 1 base from V and 9 bases from J, leaving 13 bases between. The CDR3 contains 14 residues. Germline CDR1 SGHVS, CDR2 FQNEAQ.

J is TRBJ2-3 and V is TRBV5-1; no definite D call. This CDR3 region has 14 residues. Germline V CDR1 and CDR2: SGHRS, YFSETQ. Trimming shortened V by 6 bases and J by 6 bases, and 17 bases separated the two germline ends. The CDR3 DNA reads as TGCGCCAGCAAAAGCATAAGAATCCCGGATACGCAGTATTTT. It translates to CASKSIRIPDTQYF.

This chain connects TRBV19 to TRBJ2-7; possible D gene TRBD1, 5 bases. Per the germline V gene, CDR1 is LNHDA and CDR2 is SQIVND (reference sequence). Trimming removed 9 bases at V and 7 bases at J, with 7 bases between. The CDR3 has 9 residues. CDR3 loop: CARGPEQYF. CDR3 in DNA: TGTGCCAGGGGGCCTGAGCAGTACTTC.

This chain uses TRBV19 with TRBJ1-6, with TRBD1 identical over 9 bases. Germline-derived CDR1 and CDR2 are LNHDA and SQIVND (reference sequence). CDR3 size: 17 residues. The V and J ends lost 2 bases and 7 bases, in that order; junction bases with no gene match: 9. CDR3 in amino acids: CASSILLGQGLNSPLHF. The CDR3 region has the DNA TGTGCCAGTAGTATATTGTTGGGACAGGGATTAAATTCACCCCTCCACTTT. Full variable domain (remainder filled in from reference TRBV19 and TRBJ1-6): DGGITQSPKYLFRKEGQNVTLSCEQNLNHDAMYWYRQDPGQGLRLIYYSQIVNDFQKGDIAEGYSVSREKKESFPLTVTSAQKNPTAFYLCASSILLGQGLNSPLHFGNGTRLTVT.

In DNA form, the CDR3 reads TGTGCCAGTAGTATCGTTCAATATAACTTACGGACTAGCTCTAACAATGAGCAGTTCTTC. Translated, it gives CASSIVQYNLRTSSNNEQFF. This rearrangement joins TRBV19 to TRBJ2-1, with 8 positions matching TRBD2. V was pared by 3 bases and J by 5 bases, with 21 bases of the junction left unmatched. Germline CDR1 reads LNHDA; CDR2 reads SQIVND (reference sequence). This CDR3 is built from 20 residues.

The chain employs TRBV4-1 and TRBJ2-1, with unresolved D. The CDR3 length is 15 residues. In germline, CDR1 is MGHRA, CDR2 YSYEKL. The ends were cut back, 0 bases at V and 10 bases at J, with 16 bases in the middle. The CDR3 DNA reads as TGCGCCAGCAGCCAAGAAGGTGACTCCCCTGGAGAGCAGTTCTTC. Translation: CASSQEGDSPGEQFF.

The V and J genes are TRBV4-3 and TRBJ2-3; maybe TRBD1 (5 bases). V dropped 1 base and J dropped 2 bases, with 16 bases sitting between them. The CDR3 totals 17 residues. Germline V gene lookup returns CDR1 LGHNA and CDR2 YSLEER. The CDR3 reads CASSQGQQELHTDTQYF. The CDR3 DNA sequence: TGCGCCAGCAGCCAAGGACAACAGGAGTTGCACACAGATACGCAGTATTTT.

The chain combines TRBV27 with TRBJ1-5, with a possible D match to TRBD1 (6 bases). CDR3 length: 13 residues. The germline V gene has CDR1 MNHEY and CDR2 SMNVEV (reference sequence). The V gene lost 6 bases and the J gene lost 4 bases, with 10 bases spanning the gap. CDR3 residues: CASSWDTNQPQHF. DNA for the CDR3: TGTGCCAGCAGCTGGGACACAAATCAGCCCCAGCATTTT.

The CDR3 loop is CASSLGQGASYGYTF. For the CDR3, the DNA is TGTGCCAGCAGCTTAGGGCAGGGGGCCTCATATGGCTACACCTTC. The chain couples TRBV11-2 to TRBJ1-2, with 8 bases that match TRBD1. The ends lost 1 base at V and 5 bases at J; junction bases unmatched: 6. This CDR3 has 15 residues. CDR1 is SGHAT and CDR2 is FQNNGV in the germline V gene.